The source of this T cell receptor (beta chain) is a study of T cell clonotyping in hematopoietic cell transplantation. Study results and caveats: Higher Inverse Simpson Index values in graft donor and pretransplant recipient predicted broader posttransplant TCR diversity. After transplant, recipient diversity fell while pathologically expanded clonotypes grew through day 180. At the given depth, recipient repertoires were over 95% de novo clonotypes. No sorting was done, leaving CD4 and CD8 contributions mixed.

Profiled with immunoSEQ multiplex PCR; TCRdb holds only in-frame clones, not every one. The table shows about 36,000 clones, with roughly 88% occurring only once. The germline gives CDR1 LGHNA, CDR2 YSLEER. The CDR3 is 16 residues long. V lost 0 bases, J lost 6 bases, and 15 bases lay in between. In this sample, this clone turned up once. Antigen unknown. Sequencing used peripheral blood mononuclear cells. The chain joins TRBV4-3 to TRBJ2-1; a weak D match, TRBD1 (6 bases). The clonotype comes from a woman in her forties in good health. Some clones in this sample may be carry-over from other donors' samples. The CDR3 region has the DNA TGCGCCAGCAGCCAAGATTTGGCAGGGGTATTCAATGAGCAGTTCTTC. Protein sequence: CASSQDLAGVFNEQFF.